The TCR beta chain described here comes from a study of cytomegalovirus exposure and HLA in healthy donors. Whole-study context: Within an early data release were tens of millions of unique TCRs drawn from HLA-typed donors. Study-level points and caveats: Researchers reported in a later analysis that a missense DCLRE1C variant was tied to TCR beta V- and J-gene trimming. There were under 200 TCR beta chains listed as cytomegalovirus-associated. Highly shared variants forming one cluster were likely a sequencing artifact.

As to this clone: What it binds is unknown.

From germline, CDR1 is MDHEN and CDR2 SYDVKM. V dropped 7 bases and J dropped 4 bases, with 11 bases sitting between them. This CDR3 contains 13 residues. 60 Vbeta and 13 Jbeta primers were used in PCR. TCRdb's table, derived via immunoSEQ multiplex PCR, lists solely in-frame clones and lacks some. This sample's table reports 100,000 to 150,000 clones. The chain recombines TRBV28 with TRBJ1-3, with D possibly matching TRBD1 (5 bases). This TCR was sampled from a man aged 25 to 40 in good health and CMV-seronegative. Specimen: PBMCs. The CDR3 DNA reads TGTGCCAGCAACCGGGCAGGGGGAAACACCATATATTTT. Its protein product is CASNRAGGNTIYF.